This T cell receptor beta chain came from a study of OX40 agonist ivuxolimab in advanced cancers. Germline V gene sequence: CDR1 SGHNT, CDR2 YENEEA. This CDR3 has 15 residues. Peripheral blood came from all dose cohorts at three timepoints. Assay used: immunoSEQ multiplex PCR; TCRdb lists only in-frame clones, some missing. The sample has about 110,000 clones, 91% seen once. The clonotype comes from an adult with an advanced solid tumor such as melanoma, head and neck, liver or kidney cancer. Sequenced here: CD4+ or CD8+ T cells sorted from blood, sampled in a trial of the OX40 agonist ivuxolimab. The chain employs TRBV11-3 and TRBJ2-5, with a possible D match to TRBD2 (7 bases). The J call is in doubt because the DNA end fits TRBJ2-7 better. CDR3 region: CASSLGGGGTHEQYF. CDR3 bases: TGTGCCAGCAGCTTAGGAGGGGGGGGCACCCACGAGCAGTACTTC.